A selection of T cell receptor beta chains follows, all from one sample in a study of T-cell memory formation after mild COVID-19. TCRdb re-derived calls from the 5' RACE reads in MiXCR, one entry per CDR3 protein. Of 300,000 to 350,000 distinct CDR3 sequences detected, roughly 21% appear once; the ten largest clones hold approximately 21%. Sequenced input: PBMCs or a T cell subset sorted from them (not recorded which). Every receptor here comes from a man between 18 and 35 years old who had mild COVID-19 (a few samples of this study predate the infection). Cell type and time point are not known. The CDR3 runs from the conserved cysteine through the conserved F or W. The D gene is left open where the match is weak. Clone size is given for some rows only: seen once, a few or many times, or a class if the clone is expanded.

size,J,V,D,DNA,CDR3
.,TRBJ2-7,TRBV11-2,TRBD1,TGTGCCAGCAGCTCCCTGGACAGGAGCTCCTACGAGCAGTACTTC,CASSSLDRSSYEQYF
once,TRBJ1-5,TRBV5-4,.,TGTGCCAGCATCGAAAGGCCGGGCGGGGTCCGAAGCAATCAGCCCCAGCATTTT,CASIERPGGVRSNQPQHF
once,TRBJ1-1,TRBV10-3,.,TGTGCCATCAGTGAAAGTAGAAACACTGAAGCTTTCTTT,CAISESRNTEAFF
few,TRBJ2-2,TRBV4-1,TRBD2,TGCGCCAGCAGCCCCCGGGGGGGCCAAGGCGGGGAGCTGTTTTTT,CASSPRGGQGGELFF
few,TRBJ2-5,TRBV5-4,.,TGTGCCAGCAGCGCCCGGACAGTCGGGGAGACCCAGTACTTC,CASSARTVGETQYF
.,TRBJ2-3,TRBV9,.,TGTGCCAGCAGCGTAGTTGGGGGGCTACCCACAGATACGCAGTATTTT,CASSVVGGLPTDTQYF
few,TRBJ2-2,TRBV3-1,.,TGTGCCAGCAGCCAGGGCACTCCCGTTACCGGGGAGCTGTTTTTT,CASSQGTPVTGELFF
few,TRBJ1-1,TRBV12-3/TRBV12-4,.,TGTGCTGTCGGGGGGAACACTGAAGCTTTCTTT,CAVGGNTEAFF
few,TRBJ2-4,TRBV2,.,TGTGCCAGCAGGGAGGAGGACATTCAGTACTTC,CASREEDIQYF
.,TRBJ1-5,TRBV6-5,TRBD1,TGTGCCAGCAGTCGGACAGGGGTACGCAATCAGCCCCAGCATTTT,CASSRTGVRNQPQHF
.,TRBJ2-3,TRBV20-1,TRBD2,TGCAGTGCTAGAGATTGGGGACTAGTAACAGATACGCAGTATTTT,CSARDWGLVTDTQYF
few,TRBJ2-3,TRBV11-2,TRBD1,TGTGCCAGCGGAGAGGGGGCGGAAGGGCAGTATTTT,CASGEGAEGQYF
few,TRBJ1-2,TRBV6-2/TRBV6-3,TRBD1,TGTGCCAGCAGGGGACAGGGGGCGGCTGGCTACACCTTC,CASRGQGAAGYTF
.,TRBJ2-5,TRBV7-2,.,TGTGCCAGCAGCCAGAGGGCCCCACCAGATGAGACCCAGTACTTC,CASSQRAPPDETQYF
.,TRBJ1-4,TRBV5-1,.,TGCGCCAGCAGCTTGGGACCCATGGGAACTAATGAAAAACTGTTTTTT,CASSLGPMGTNEKLFF